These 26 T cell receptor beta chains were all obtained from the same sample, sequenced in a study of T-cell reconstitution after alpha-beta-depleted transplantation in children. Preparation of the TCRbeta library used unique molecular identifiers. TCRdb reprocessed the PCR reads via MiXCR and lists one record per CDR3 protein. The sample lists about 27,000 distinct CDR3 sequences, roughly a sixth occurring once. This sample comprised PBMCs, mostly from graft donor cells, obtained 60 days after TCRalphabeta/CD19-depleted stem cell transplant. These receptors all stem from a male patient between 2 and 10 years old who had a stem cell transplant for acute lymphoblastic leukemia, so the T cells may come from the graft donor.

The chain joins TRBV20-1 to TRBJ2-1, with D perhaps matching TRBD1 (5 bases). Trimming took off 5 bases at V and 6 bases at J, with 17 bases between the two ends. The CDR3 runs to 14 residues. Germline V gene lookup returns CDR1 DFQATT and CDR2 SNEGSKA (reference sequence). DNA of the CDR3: TGCAGTGCTCGGACCGTAATTAGGGGCAATGAGCAGTTCTTC. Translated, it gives CSARTVIRGNEQFF.

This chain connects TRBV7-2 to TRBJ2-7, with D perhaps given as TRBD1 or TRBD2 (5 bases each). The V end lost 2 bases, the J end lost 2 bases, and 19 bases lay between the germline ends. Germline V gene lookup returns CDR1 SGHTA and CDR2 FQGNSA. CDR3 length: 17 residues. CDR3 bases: TGTGCCAGCAGCTTATCCCACAGGTTGGGGGATACCTACGAGCAGTACTTC. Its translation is CASSLSHRLGDTYEQYF.

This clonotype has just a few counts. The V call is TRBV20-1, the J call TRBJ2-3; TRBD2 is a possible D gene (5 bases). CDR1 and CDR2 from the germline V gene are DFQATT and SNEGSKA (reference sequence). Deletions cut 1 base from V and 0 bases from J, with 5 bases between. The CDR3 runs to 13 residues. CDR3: CSARGTSTDTQYF. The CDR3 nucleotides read TGCAGTGCTAGAGGGACTAGCACAGATACGCAGTATTTT.

In DNA form, the CDR3 reads TGTGCCAGTAAGGGTGAACGGACAGACTTCAAGCCCCAGCATTTT. Translating it yields CASKGERTDFKPQHF. The rearrangement joins TRBV19 to TRBJ1-5, with D tentatively TRBD1 (6 bases). Per the germline V gene, CDR1 is LNHDA and CDR2 is SQIVND (reference sequence). Trimming took 7 bases from V and 8 from J, leaving 21 bases between them. The CDR3 has 15 residues.

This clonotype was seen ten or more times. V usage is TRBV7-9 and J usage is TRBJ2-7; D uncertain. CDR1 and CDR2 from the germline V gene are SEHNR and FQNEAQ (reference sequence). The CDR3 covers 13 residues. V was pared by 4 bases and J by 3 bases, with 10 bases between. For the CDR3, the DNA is TGTGCCAGCAGCTCAGGTTCCCTCTACGAGCAGTACTTC. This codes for CASSSGSLYEQYF.

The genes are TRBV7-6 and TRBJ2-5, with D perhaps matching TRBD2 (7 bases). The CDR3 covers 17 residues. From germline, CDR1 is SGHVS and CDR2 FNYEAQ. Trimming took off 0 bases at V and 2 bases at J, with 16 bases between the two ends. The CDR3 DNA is TGTGCCAGCAGCTTAGCGGGGGGGCGGGGTGAGCAAGAGACCCAGTACTTC. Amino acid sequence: CASSLAGGRGEQETQYF.

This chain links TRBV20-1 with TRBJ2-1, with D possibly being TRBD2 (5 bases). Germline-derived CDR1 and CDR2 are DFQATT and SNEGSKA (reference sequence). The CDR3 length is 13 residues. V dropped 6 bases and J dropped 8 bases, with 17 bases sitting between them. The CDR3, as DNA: TGCAGTGCCCCGCGGGCCCTGAGCGATGAGCAGTTCTTC. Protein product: CSAPRALSDEQFF.

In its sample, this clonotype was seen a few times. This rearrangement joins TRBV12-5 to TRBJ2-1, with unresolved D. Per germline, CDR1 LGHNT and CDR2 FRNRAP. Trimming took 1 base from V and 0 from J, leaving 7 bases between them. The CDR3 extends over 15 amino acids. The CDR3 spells CASGLDFSSYNEQFF. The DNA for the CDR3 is TGTGCTAGTGGTTTGGACTTTAGCTCCTACAATGAGCAGTTCTTC.

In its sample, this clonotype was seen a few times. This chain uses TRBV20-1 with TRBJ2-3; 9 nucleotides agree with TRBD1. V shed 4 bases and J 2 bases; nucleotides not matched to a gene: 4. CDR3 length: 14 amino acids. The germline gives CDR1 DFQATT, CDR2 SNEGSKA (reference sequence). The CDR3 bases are TGCAGTGCTACCGGGACAGGGTACACAGATACGCAGTATTTT. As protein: CSATGTGYTDTQYF.

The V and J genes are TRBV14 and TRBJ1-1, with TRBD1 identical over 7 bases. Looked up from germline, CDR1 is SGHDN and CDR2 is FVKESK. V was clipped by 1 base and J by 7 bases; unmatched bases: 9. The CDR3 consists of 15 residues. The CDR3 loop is CASSQGGAGGIEAFF. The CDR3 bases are TGTGCCAGCAGCCAAGGAGGCGCAGGGGGGATTGAAGCTTTCTTT. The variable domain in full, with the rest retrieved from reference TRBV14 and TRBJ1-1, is EAGVTQFPSHSVIEKGQTVTLRCDPISGHDNLYWYRRVMGKEIKFLLHFVKESKQDESGMPNNRFLAERTGGTYSTLKVQPAELEDSGVYFCASSQGGAGGIEAFFGQGTRLTVV.

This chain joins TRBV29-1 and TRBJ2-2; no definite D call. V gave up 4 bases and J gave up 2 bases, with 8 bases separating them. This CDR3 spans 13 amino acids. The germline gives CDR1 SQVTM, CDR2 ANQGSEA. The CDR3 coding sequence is TGCAGCGTTGGTCGCGCAAACACCGGGGAGCTGTTTTTT. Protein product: CSVGRANTGELFF.

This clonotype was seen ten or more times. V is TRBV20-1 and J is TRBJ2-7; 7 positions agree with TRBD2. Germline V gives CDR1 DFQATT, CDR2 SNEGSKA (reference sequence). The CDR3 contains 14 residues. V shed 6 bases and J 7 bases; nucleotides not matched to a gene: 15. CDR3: CSAGFSGRVGEQYF. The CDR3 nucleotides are TGCAGTGCGGGGTTTAGCGGGCGTGTGGGGGAGCAGTACTTC.

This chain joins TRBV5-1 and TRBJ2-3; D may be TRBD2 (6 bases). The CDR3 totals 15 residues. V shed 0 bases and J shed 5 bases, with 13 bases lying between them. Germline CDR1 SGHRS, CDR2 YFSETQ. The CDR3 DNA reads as TGCGCCAGCAGCTTGGGCACTAGCATGGGAGATACGCAGTATTTT. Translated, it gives CASSLGTSMGDTQYF.

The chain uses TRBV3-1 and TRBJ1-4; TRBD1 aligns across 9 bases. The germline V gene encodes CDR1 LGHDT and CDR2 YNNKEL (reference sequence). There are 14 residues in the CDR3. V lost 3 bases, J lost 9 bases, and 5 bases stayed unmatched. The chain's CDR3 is CASSQTGTGKKLFF. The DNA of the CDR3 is TGTGCCAGCAGCCAGACCGGGACAGGGAAAAAACTGTTTTTT. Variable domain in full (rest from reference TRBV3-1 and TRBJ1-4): DTAVSQTPKYLVTQMGNDKSIKCEQNLGHDTMYWYKQDSKKFLKIMFSYNNKELIINETVPNRFSPKSPDKAHLNLHINSLELGDSAVYFCASSQTGTGKKLFFGSGTQLSVL.

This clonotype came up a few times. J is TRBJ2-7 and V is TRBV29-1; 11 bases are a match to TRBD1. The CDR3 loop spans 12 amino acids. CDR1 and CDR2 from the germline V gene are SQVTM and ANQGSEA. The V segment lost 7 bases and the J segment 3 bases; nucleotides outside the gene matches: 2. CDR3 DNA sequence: TGCAGCGCCGGGACAGGGGGCTACGAGCAGTACTTC. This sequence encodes CSAGTGGYEQYF.

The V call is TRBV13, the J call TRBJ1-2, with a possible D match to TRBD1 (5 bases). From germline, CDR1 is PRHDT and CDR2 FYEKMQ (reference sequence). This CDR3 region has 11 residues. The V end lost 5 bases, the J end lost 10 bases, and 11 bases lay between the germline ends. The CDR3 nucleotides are TGTGCCAGCAGCCTTCTAGGGGTCTACACCTTC. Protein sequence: CASSLLGVYTF.

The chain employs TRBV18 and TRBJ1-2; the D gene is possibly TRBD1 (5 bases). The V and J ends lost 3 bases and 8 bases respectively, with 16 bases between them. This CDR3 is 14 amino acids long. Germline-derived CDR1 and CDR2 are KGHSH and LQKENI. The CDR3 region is CASSPIEGRGGYTF. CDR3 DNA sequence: TGTGCCAGCTCACCGATCGAGGGGCGTGGGGGCTACACCTTC.

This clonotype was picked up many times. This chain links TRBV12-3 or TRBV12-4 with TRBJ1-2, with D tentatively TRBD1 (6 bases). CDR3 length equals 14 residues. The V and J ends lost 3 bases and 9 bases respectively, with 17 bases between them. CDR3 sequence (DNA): TGTGCCAGCAGTTTTCAGGGGAGCCTATCGAGCTACACCTTC. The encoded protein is CASSFQGSLSSYTF.

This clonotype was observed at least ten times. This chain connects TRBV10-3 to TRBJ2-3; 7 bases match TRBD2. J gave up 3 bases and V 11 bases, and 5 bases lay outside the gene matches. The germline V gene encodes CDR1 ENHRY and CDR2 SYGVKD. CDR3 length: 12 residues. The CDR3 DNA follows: TGTGCCCGGATGCGGGAGACAGATACGCAGTATTTT. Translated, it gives CARMRETDTQYF.

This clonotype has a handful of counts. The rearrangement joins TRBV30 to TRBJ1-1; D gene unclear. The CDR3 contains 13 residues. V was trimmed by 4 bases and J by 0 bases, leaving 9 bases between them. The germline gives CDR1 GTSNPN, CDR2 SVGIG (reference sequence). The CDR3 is CAWNSGMNTEAFF. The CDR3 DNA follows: TGTGCCTGGAATTCGGGCATGAACACTGAAGCTTTCTTT.

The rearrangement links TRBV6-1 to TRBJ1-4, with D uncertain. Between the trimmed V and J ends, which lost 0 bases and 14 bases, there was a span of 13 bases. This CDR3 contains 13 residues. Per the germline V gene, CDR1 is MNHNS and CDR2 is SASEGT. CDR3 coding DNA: TGTGCCAGCAGTGAAGCGCGGAGACTGCGGCTGTTTTTT. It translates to CASSEARRLRLFF.

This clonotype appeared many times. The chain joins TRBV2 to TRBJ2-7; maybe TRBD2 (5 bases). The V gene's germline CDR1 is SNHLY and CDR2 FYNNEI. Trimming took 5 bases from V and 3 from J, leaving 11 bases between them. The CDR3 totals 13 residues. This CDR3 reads CASSLVRDYEQYF. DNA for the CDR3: TGTGCCAGCAGTTTGGTCCGGGACTACGAGCAGTACTTC.

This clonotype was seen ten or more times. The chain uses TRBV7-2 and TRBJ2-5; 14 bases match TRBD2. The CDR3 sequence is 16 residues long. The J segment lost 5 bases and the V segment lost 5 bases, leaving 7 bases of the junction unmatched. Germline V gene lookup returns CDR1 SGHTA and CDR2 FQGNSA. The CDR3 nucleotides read TGTGCCAGCAGCCCGACTAGCGGGGGGGAAACGGAGACCCAGTACTTC. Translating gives CASSPTSGGETETQYF.

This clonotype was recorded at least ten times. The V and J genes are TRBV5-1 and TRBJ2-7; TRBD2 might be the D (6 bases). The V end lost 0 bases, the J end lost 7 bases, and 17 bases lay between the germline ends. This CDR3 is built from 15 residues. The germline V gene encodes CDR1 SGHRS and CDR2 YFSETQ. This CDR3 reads CASSLAAGPPMEQYF. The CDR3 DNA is TGCGCCAGCAGCTTGGCCGCGGGGCCCCCTATGGAGCAGTACTTC.

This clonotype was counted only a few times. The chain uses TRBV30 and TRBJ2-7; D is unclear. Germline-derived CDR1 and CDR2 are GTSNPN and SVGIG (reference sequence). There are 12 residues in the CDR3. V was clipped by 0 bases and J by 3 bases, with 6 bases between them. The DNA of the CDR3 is TGTGCCTGGAGTGTGGCCCACTACGAGCAGTACTTC. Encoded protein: CAWSVAHYEQYF.

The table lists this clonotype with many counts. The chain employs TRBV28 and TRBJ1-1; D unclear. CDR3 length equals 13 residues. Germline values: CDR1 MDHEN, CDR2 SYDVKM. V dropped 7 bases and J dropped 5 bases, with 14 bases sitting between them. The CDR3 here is CASISPGSTEAFF. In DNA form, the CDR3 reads TGTGCCAGCATTTCCCCGGGGTCGACTGAAGCTTTCTTT.